Below, 25 T cell receptor beta chains from the same sample are listed, as sequenced in a study of cytomegalovirus exposure and HLA in healthy donors. The PCR employed 60 Vbeta primers together with 13 Jbeta primers. Assay used: immunoSEQ multiplex PCR; TCRdb lists only in-frame clones, some missing. The sample lists around 150,000 clones; approximately 80% were seen once. Sequencing used PBMCs. These receptors came from a woman between 18 and 29 years old in good health and CMV-seronegative.

The chain combines TRBV5-1 with TRBJ2-4; unclear D gene. Looked up from germline, CDR1 is SGHRS and CDR2 is YFSETQ. The V end was cut by 0 bases, the J end by 2 bases, with 6 bases between. CDR3 size: 14 residues. The CDR3 sequence: CASSLDGSKNIQYF. For the CDR3, the DNA is TGCGCCAGCAGCTTGGATGGCTCCAAAAACATTCAGTACTTC.

The rearrangement uses TRBV18 and TRBJ1-1, with D uncertain. Trimming took off 3 bases at V and 1 base at J, with 12 bases between the two ends. Germline CDR1 and CDR2: KGHSH and LQKENI. CDR3 length: 15 amino acids. CDR3 amino acids: CASSPGPQKNTEAFF. DNA for the CDR3: TGTGCCAGCTCACCTGGGCCCCAGAAGAACACTGAAGCTTTCTTT.

The chain recombines TRBV28 with TRBJ1-2; 8 positions match TRBD1. Per germline, CDR1 MDHEN and CDR2 SYDVKM. The junction had 7 bases not matched to a gene; V was cut back by 5 bases and J by 2 bases. CDR3 size: 15 residues. Written as DNA, the CDR3 is TGTGCCAGCAGTCCCCAGGGACAGGCCAACTATGGCTACACCTTC. This codes for CASSPQGQANYGYTF.

This sequence joins TRBV10-3 and TRBJ1-3; D call uncertain. Per germline, CDR1 ENHRY and CDR2 SYGVKD. The CDR3 totals 13 residues. The V end lost 5 bases, the J end lost 1 base, and 6 bases lay between the germline ends. As DNA, the CDR3 is TGTGCCATCAGTTCGGGGTCTGGAAACACCATATATTTT. This translates into CAISSGSGNTIYF.

This rearrangement joins TRBV9 to TRBJ1-4; D remains ambiguous. V lost 5 bases to trimming and J lost 4 bases, with 6 bases between them. In germline, CDR1 is SGDLS, CDR2 YYNGEE. This CDR3 spans 12 amino acids. CDR3 bases: TGTGCCAGCAGTCCTAATAATGAAAAACTGTTTTTT. Translating it yields CASSPNNEKLFF.

The V gene is TRBV5-1, the J gene TRBJ1-3; tentatively, D is TRBD1 (5 bases). V was trimmed by 2 bases and J by 1 base, leaving 13 bases between them. The V gene's germline CDR1 is SGHRS and CDR2 YFSETQ. This CDR3 has 16 amino acids. The CDR3 region has the DNA TGCGCCAGCAGCTTCTCAGGGTCTCGTTCTGGAAACACCATATATTTT. It yields the protein CASSFSGSRSGNTIYF.

The rearrangement links TRBV4-1 to TRBJ1-1; TRBD1 matches at 8 bases. The CDR3 runs to 15 residues. Germline trimming cut 4 bases from V and 1 base from J; bases unmatched to any gene: 5. Germline values: CDR1 MGHRA, CDR2 YSYEKL. CDR3 sequence reads: CASSLQGTGNTEAFF. For the CDR3, the DNA is TGCGCCAGCAGCCTACAGGGGACAGGGAACACTGAAGCTTTCTTT.

The chain has TRBV4-1 and TRBJ2-1, with 8 bases fitting TRBD1. Germline CDR1 is MGHRA and CDR2 is YSYEKL. V gave up 1 base and J gave up 7 bases; unmatched junction bases: 9. There are 16 residues in the CDR3. The DNA for the CDR3 is TGCGCCAGCAGCCAAGGGCTTCAGGGGGCTAAGAATGAGCAGTTCTTC. Translating gives CASSQGLQGAKNEQFF.

This chain uses TRBV19 with TRBJ2-2, with 11 bases aligning to TRBD1. The ends lost 7 bases at V and 7 bases at J; junction bases unmatched: 14. From germline, CDR1 is LNHDA and CDR2 SQIVND (reference sequence). This CDR3 is built from 17 residues. DNA of the CDR3: TGTGCCAGTACTACGGACAGGGGGCCCAGCTATGGCGGGGAGCTGTTTTTT. It translates to CASTTDRGPSYGGELFF.

The rearrangement uses TRBV18 and TRBJ2-7; D might be TRBD1 (6 bases). Germline V lookup: CDR1 KGHSH, CDR2 LQKENI. There are 15 residues in the CDR3. V gave up 6 bases and J gave up 4 bases, with 19 bases separating them. The CDR3 loop is CASSPDSKRLYEQYF. The CDR3 nucleotides are TGTGCCAGCTCGCCGGACAGTAAGCGTCTTTACGAGCAGTACTTC.

This CDR3 reads CASSRGQAMPNEKLFF. The CDR3 DNA follows: TGTGCCAGCAGCCGGGGACAGGCGATGCCTAATGAAAAACTGTTTTTT. The gene calls are TRBV7-9 and TRBJ1-4; 8 nucleotides match TRBD1. This CDR3 comprises 16 residues. Trimming removed 5 bases from V and 3 bases from J; junction bases left unmatched: 8. The germline CDR1 and CDR2 sequences are SEHNR and FQNEAQ (reference sequence).

This clone has more than one count but fewer than ten. The genes are TRBV5-4 and TRBJ1-6, with 7 bases aligning to TRBD1. Germline assignment: CDR1 SGHNT and CDR2 YYREEE (reference sequence). Trimming took 4 bases from V and 7 from J; bases not matched to a gene: 5. The CDR3 contains 14 residues. CDR3 amino acids: CASSPQGINSPLHF. CDR3 DNA: TGTGCCAGCAGCCCACAGGGGATCAATTCACCCCTCCACTTT.

V usage is TRBV7-8 and J usage is TRBJ2-1; TRBD2 agrees at 7 bases. The CDR3 runs 15 residues. Germline V CDR1 and CDR2: SGHVS, FQNEAQ. After removal of 3 bases from V and 0 bases from J, the junction contained 2 bases not matched to a gene. This chain's CDR3 is CASSFKRGSYNEQFF. The CDR3 DNA follows: TGTGCCAGCAGCTTTAAGCGGGGCTCCTACAATGAGCAGTTCTTC. The variable domain in full, with the rest retrieved from reference TRBV7-8 and TRBJ2-1, is GAGVSQSPRYKVAKRGQDVALRCDPISGHVSLFWYQQALGQGPEFLTYFQNEAQLDKSGLPSDRFFAERPEGSVSTLKIQRTQQEDSAVYLCASSFKRGSYNEQFFGPGTRLTVL.

The chain combines TRBV7-3 with TRBJ2-1; D unclear. Trimming cost V 2 bases and J 7 bases, with 12 bases left between them. The length of the CDR3 is 14 residues. CDR1 and CDR2 from the germline V gene are SGHTA and FQGTGA. The CDR3: CASSLSSTGNEQFF. The CDR3 DNA sequence: TGTGCCAGCAGCTTATCGTCGACTGGGAATGAGCAGTTCTTC.

This chain joins TRBV6-6 and TRBJ1-1; D is undetermined. Per the germline V gene, CDR1 is MNHNY and CDR2 is SVGAGI (reference sequence). V lost 5 bases and J 3 bases, leaving 16 bases between the germline ends. This CDR3 has 15 residues. The CDR3 loop is CASSPRAGWDTEAFF. The CDR3 nucleotides are TGTGCCAGCAGTCCGAGGGCGGGGTGGGACACTGAAGCTTTCTTT.

This clone was recorded once. The rearrangement joins TRBV5-1 to TRBJ2-7; D might be TRBD1 (6 bases). Per germline, CDR1 SGHRS and CDR2 YFSETQ. The CDR3 is made up of 14 amino acids. Trimming pared 5 bases from V and 7 bases from J, leaving 19 bases between. The CDR3 region is CASRDDWGLEEQYF. The CDR3 DNA reads TGCGCCAGCAGGGACGATTGGGGGCTGGAGGAGCAGTACTTC.

The rearrangement joins TRBV6-5 to TRBJ1-6; D remains unclear. This CDR3 is 15 amino acids long. V was clipped by 0 bases and J by 9 bases, with 12 bases between them. Germline V gene data show CDR1 as MNHEY and CDR2 as SVGAGI. The CDR3 DNA reads as TGTGCCAGCAGTTACTCGATTGATAACAGTTCACCCCTCCACTTT. Amino acid sequence: CASSYSIDNSSPLHF.

The V and J genes are TRBV6-5 and TRBJ2-2, with D possibly matching TRBD2 (6 bases). There are 13 residues in the CDR3. V dropped 6 bases and J dropped 6 bases, with 11 bases sitting between them. Germline V gives CDR1 MNHEY, CDR2 SVGAGI. The CDR3 DNA reads as TGTGCCAGCAGGCAACTAGCTGCCGGGGAGCTGTTTTTT. Its protein product is CASRQLAAGELFF.

V gene TRBV28 combines with J gene TRBJ2-7; TRBD1 aligns across 7 bases. The CDR3 totals 14 residues. Germline assignment: CDR1 MDHEN and CDR2 SYDVKM. Losses at the gene ends were 4 bases for V and 3 bases for J; bases not matched to a gene: 6. As DNA, the CDR3 is TGTGCCAGCAGTTCCGGACAGGCTTACTACGAGCAGTACTTC. Its translation is CASSSGQAYYEQYF. Using reference TRBV28 and TRBJ2-7 for the parts outside the CDR3, the full variable domain is DVKVTQSSRYLVKRTGEKVFLECVQDMDHENMFWYRQDPGLGLRLIYFSYDVKMKEKGDIPEGYSVSREKKERFSLILESASTNQTSMYLCASSSGQAYYEQYFGPGTRLTVT.

V usage is TRBV5-1 and J usage is TRBJ2-7; a weak D match, TRBD2 (6 bases). Deletions cut 2 bases from V and 5 bases from J, with 14 bases between. Germline V gives CDR1 SGHRS, CDR2 YFSETQ. The CDR3 covers 14 residues. The CDR3 sequence is CASSFGGVADEQYF. The CDR3 DNA follows: TGCGCCAGCAGCTTTGGCGGGGTAGCCGACGAGCAGTACTTC.

The chain couples TRBV5-4 to TRBJ1-3, with a weak D call TRBD1 (6 bases). This CDR3 is 14 amino acids long. Germline V lookup: CDR1 SGHNT, CDR2 YYREEE (reference sequence). V gave up 1 base and J gave up 4 bases, with 9 bases separating them. The CDR3 DNA reads TGTGCCAGCAGCTTGTGGGGGACAGGAAACACCATATATTTT. This encodes CASSLWGTGNTIYF.

The chain recombines TRBV7-9 with TRBJ1-5, with 7 bases aligning to TRBD1. Germline CDR1 and CDR2: SEHNR and FQNEAQ (reference sequence). The junction had 7 bases not matched to a gene; V was cut back by 3 bases and J by 8 bases. CDR3 length equals 14 residues. Here the CDR3 reads CASSLVGGLEPQHF. In DNA form, the CDR3 reads TGTGCCAGCAGCTTGGTAGGGGGCCTAGAGCCCCAGCATTTT. Full variable domain (rest looked up from reference TRBV7-9 and TRBJ1-5): DTGVSQNPRHKITKRGQNVTFRCDPISEHNRLYWYRQTLGQGPEFLTYFQNEAQLEKSRLLSDRFSAERPKGSFSTLEIQRTEQGDSAMYLCASSLVGGLEPQHFGDGTRLSIL.

This rearrangement joins TRBV7-6 to TRBJ2-3; perhaps TRBD1 as D (5 bases). The germline V gene has CDR1 SGHVS and CDR2 FNYEAQ. The V end lost 5 bases, the J end lost 0 bases, and 21 bases lay between the germline ends. The CDR3 is 18 amino acids. The CDR3 coding sequence is TGTGCCAGCAGCATCACCCAGGGTTTGGGGATTAGCACAGATACGCAGTATTTT. Protein product: CASSITQGLGISTDTQYF.

This clone was seen a single time. The V and J genes are TRBV25-1 and TRBJ2-7; 7 bases are shared with TRBD1. The CDR3 is 17 amino acids. Germline V gene sequence: CDR1 MGHDK, CDR2 SYGVNS. The trim removed 3 bases at V and 1 base at J, leaving 12 bases unmatched. The CDR3 loop reads CASSEEVKTGMSYEQYF. DNA of the CDR3: TGTGCCAGCAGTGAGGAAGTCAAGACAGGGATGTCCTACGAGCAGTACTTC.

CDR3 bases: TGCGCCAGCAGCAAATCACTAGCGGGGGGCACAGATACGCAGTATTTT. It translates to CASSKSLAGGTDTQYF. The chain joins TRBV5-1 to TRBJ2-3; 11 bases align to TRBD2. Germline V gene lookup returns CDR1 SGHRS and CDR2 YFSETQ. The CDR3 has 16 amino acids. Unmatched junction bases numbered 5, after V lost 4 bases and J lost 1 base.